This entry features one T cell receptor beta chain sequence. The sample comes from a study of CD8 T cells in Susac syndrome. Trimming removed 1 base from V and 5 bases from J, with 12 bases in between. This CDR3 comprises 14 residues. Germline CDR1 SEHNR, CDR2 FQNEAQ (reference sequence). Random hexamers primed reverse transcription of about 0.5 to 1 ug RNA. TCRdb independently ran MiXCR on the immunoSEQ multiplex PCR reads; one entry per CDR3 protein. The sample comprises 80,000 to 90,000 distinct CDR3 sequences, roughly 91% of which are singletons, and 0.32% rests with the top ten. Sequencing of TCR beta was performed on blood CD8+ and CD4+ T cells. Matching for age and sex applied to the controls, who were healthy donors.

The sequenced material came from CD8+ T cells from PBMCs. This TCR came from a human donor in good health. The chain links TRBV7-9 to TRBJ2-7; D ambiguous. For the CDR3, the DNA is TGTGCCAGCAGCTTAGTAGGCCAAGACCACGAGCAGTACTTC. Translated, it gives CASSLVGQDHEQYF.